The subject of this entry is one T cell receptor (beta chain). Its antigen is currently unknown. This entry is derived from a study of Ad26.COV2.S vaccination and SARS-CoV-2 variants. Treatment in this sample: roughly 19 received Ad26.COV2.S at low or high dose, single or two shots; 5 received placebo; per-sample allocation not given. Vaccine and placebo recipients were sampled on day 63 after the first injection. Study-level points and caveats: Spike-specific responses of CD8+ and CD4+ T cells were reported to display substantial breadth after vaccination.

J gave up 2 bases and V 4 bases, and 6 bases lay outside the gene matches. This CDR3 contains 15 residues. Germline CDR1 is MNHEY and CDR2 is SVGAGI. TCRdb keeps only in-frame clones here, not all; method: immunoSEQ multiplex PCR. The top ten hold about 2.5% of the sample, which has 500,000 or so clones, nearly 90% seen once. The source of this sequence is a person between 18 and 60 years old who received the Ad26.COV2.S COVID-19 vaccine or a placebo. Sequenced here: peripheral blood, sampled in a trial of Ad26.COV2.S vaccine versus placebo. J is TRBJ2-5 and V is TRBV6-5, with 8 nucleotides matching TRBD2. CDR3 coding DNA: TGTGCCAGCAGTTTCCCGGGGGGGCCTCAAGAGACCCAGTACTTC. Amino acids: CASSFPGGPQETQYF.